This TCR beta chain emerged from a study of vaccination and CD4 T cells after COVID-19. At the level of the study: A CEFX pool, an HIV-1 Nef pool, or no peptide went to control cultures.

Sequenced with the Oncomine TCR Beta short-read assay was DNA taken from cultured CD4+ T cells. TCRdb itself ran the PCR reads through MiXCR, one entry per CDR3 protein. The sample includes roughly 3,000 distinct CDR3 sequences, less than 40% of them seen just once. The germline gives CDR1 KGHDR, CDR2 SFDVKD. With V trimmed by 3 bases and J by 9 bases, 2 bases remained unmatched. This CDR3 region has 12 residues. The treatment was: approximately nine-day PBMC culture with coronavirus spike peptide pools or control peptides (ViraFEST assay). After expanding antigen-specific T cells with peptide pools, ViraFEST sequenced their TCRs. Fresh medium (containing IL-2) replaced half the medium on days 3 and 7. Details on this clonotype: Antigen specificity is unknown.

Specimen: CD4+ T cells from blood, cultured in vitro. The sequence derives from a human donor who had recovered from COVID-19. The chain is built from TRBV24-1 and TRBJ2-3; 7 bases map to TRBD2. The CDR3 DNA is TGTGCCACCAGTGATCCCGGGAGGACGCAGTATTTT. The encoded protein is CATSDPGRTQYF.